The rows below give T cell receptor beta chains drawn from one sample of a study of OX40 agonist ivuxolimab in advanced cancers. Generated by immunoSEQ multiplex PCR, the TCRdb table keeps only in-frame clones and is missing some. This sample has tens of thousands of clones, with 88% found just once. The material was CD4+ or CD8+ T cells sorted from blood, obtained in a trial of the OX40 agonist ivuxolimab. These receptor sequences come from an adult with an advanced solid tumor such as melanoma, head and neck, liver or kidney cancer. Both conserved end residues are part of each CDR3. The order of the fields is V gene, clone size, D gene, J gene, CDR3 protein, CDR3 DNA. A D gene is named only where the DNA matches it firmly. Rows may omit the clone size; those that give it use once, few, many or a size class.

TRBV9,-,-,TRBJ2-1,CASSARVRDSVHEQFF,TGTGCCAGCAGTGCGAGGGTCAGGGATAGTGTTCATGAGCAGTTCTTC
TRBV30,few,-,TRBJ2-7,CAWSADSTYEQYF,TGTGCCTGGAGTGCAGACAGCACCTACGAGCAGTACTTC
TRBV25-1,-,-,TRBJ2-1,CASSDFGQESSYNEQFF,TGTGCCAGCAGTGACTTCGGCCAGGAGAGCTCCTACAATGAGCAGTTCTTC
TRBV27,-,-,TRBJ2-1,CASGDSYGNEQFF,TGTGCCAGCGGGGACTCCTACGGCAATGAGCAGTTCTTC
TRBV7-9,few,-,TRBJ2-2,CASLQKGGNTGELFF,TGTGCCAGCCTCCAAAAGGGGGGTAACACCGGGGAGCTGTTTTTT
TRBV7-9,-,-,TRBJ2-7,CASSLGGHHYEQYF,TGTGCCAGCAGCTTAGGGGGACACCATTACGAGCAGTACTTC
TRBV19,-,-,TRBJ1-1,CASSAGMPTEAFF,TGTGCCAGTAGTGCTGGAATGCCAACTGAAGCTTTCTTT
TRBV21-1,few,-,TRBJ1-5,CASSKWGLLTTHSNQPQHF,TGTGCCAGCAGCAAATGGGGACTCCTAACTACCCATAGCAATCAGCCCCAGCATTTT
TRBV10-2,-,TRBD1,TRBJ2-1,CASSVPGQGYNEQFF,TGCGCCAGCAGTGTGCCTGGACAGGGCTACAATGAGCAGTTCTTC
TRBV10-2,-,TRBD1,TRBJ2-4,CASSERQGSKNIQYF,TGCGCCAGCAGTGAGCGACAGGGCTCTAAAAACATTCAGTACTTC
TRBV7-9,-,-,TRBJ1-1,CASTLPLAWGLDSGTEAFF,TGTGCCAGCACCCTCCCTTTGGCCTGGGGACTCGACTCGGGCACTGAAGCTTTCTTT
TRBV7-3,-,TRBD2,TRBJ2-2,CASSPNRGSGEVGELFF,TGTGCCAGCAGTCCGAATCGGGGTAGCGGGGAAGTCGGGGAGCTGTTTTTT
TRBV6-5,-,TRBD2,TRBJ2-7,CASSYSVGGGSYEQYF,TGTGCCAGCAGTTACTCTGTCGGCGGGGGCTCCTACGAGCAGTACTTC
TRBV5-6,-,TRBD1,TRBJ1-2,CASRGGGPGGAGYGYTF,TGTGCCAGCAGAGGGGGGGGCCCAGGGGGCGCTGGATATGGCTACACCTTC
TRBV9,once,-,TRBJ2-3,CASSPLGDTQYF,TGTGCCAGCAGCCCTCTGGGGGATACGCAGTATTTT
TRBV4-3,-,-,TRBJ1-1,CASSQENQVTEAFF,TGCGCCAGCAGCCAAGAAAATCAGGTCACTGAAGCTTTCTTT
TRBV6-5,-,TRBD1,TRBJ2-7,CASSSDRAHEQYF,TGTGCCAGCAGCTCTGACAGGGCGCACGAGCAGTACTTC
TRBV9,-,-,TRBJ2-3,CASSPRTALGTDTQYF,TGTGCCAGCAGCCCGAGGACAGCCTTGGGCACAGATACGCAGTATTTT
TRBV4-2,-,-,TRBJ2-4,CASSQAPLGTDVGWGAKNIQYF,TGTGCCAGCAGCCAAGCCCCATTGGGGACGGATGTGGGGTGGGGGGCCAAAAACATTCAGTACTTC
TRBV27,-,-,TRBJ1-1,CASIDLGMGTEAFF,TGTGCCAGCATTGATCTAGGGATGGGGACTGAAGCTTTCTTT
TRBV9,-,TRBD2,TRBJ2-3,CASSVVAGGTDTQYF,TGTGCCAGCAGCGTAGTTGCGGGAGGCACAGATACGCAGTATTTT
TRBV13,once,TRBD1,TRBJ1-2,CASSPGVDRGFYGYTF,TGTGCCAGCAGCCCAGGGGTGGACAGGGGCTTCTATGGCTACACCTTC
TRBV11-2,once,-,TRBJ2-3,CASSQDTDTQYF,TGTGCCAGCAGCCAGGACACAGATACGCAGTATTTT
TRBV5-1,-,-,TRBJ2-7,CASSPGIDYEQYF,TGCGCCAGCAGCCCCGGGATCGACTACGAGCAGTACTTC
TRBV7-9,few,-,TRBJ2-6,CASSEPGERDLGGANVLTF,TGTGCCAGCAGCGAGCCGGGGGAACGGGACCTTGGTGGGGCCAACGTCCTGACTTTC
TRBV11-2,-,-,TRBJ2-1,CASSFSSYNEQFF,TGTGCCAGCAGCTTCAGTTCCTACAATGAGCAGTTCTTC
TRBV6-1,-,-,TRBJ1-2,CASKEGGYGYTF,TGTGCCAGCAAGGAGGGGGGGTATGGCTACACCTTC
TRBV5-1,-,-,TRBJ2-2,CASSVTDPNTGELFF,TGCGCCAGCAGCGTGACAGACCCGAACACCGGGGAGCTGTTTTTT
TRBV28,-,-,TRBJ1-1,CASSFWGMNTEAFF,TGTGCCAGCAGTTTTTGGGGGATGAACACTGAAGCTTTCTTT
TRBV10-3,once,-,TRBJ2-3,CAISELEGGLTDTQYF,TGTGCCATCAGTGAGTTAGAGGGGGGCCTCACAGATACGCAGTATTTT
TRBV19,-,-,TRBJ1-6,CASSTTGFPLHF,TGTGCCAGTAGTACTACAGGATTTCCCCTCCACTTT
TRBV4-1,few,TRBD1,TRBJ1-5,CASSQGQGQPQHF,TGCGCCAGCAGCCAAGGACAGGGCCAGCCCCAGCATTTT
TRBV7-9,few,-,TRBJ2-7,CASSSAGALAEQYF,TGTGCCAGCAGCAGTGCGGGGGCATTGGCCGAGCAGTACTTC
TRBV6-5,-,-,TRBJ2-2,CASSYLQGPGELFF,TGTGCCAGCAGTTACCTACAGGGTCCCGGGGAGCTGTTTTTT
TRBV4-1,-,-,TRBJ1-5,CASSPIALEQPQHF,TGCGCCAGCTCCCCAATCGCGCTTGAACAGCCCCAGCATTTT
TRBV6-1,-,-,TRBJ1-1,CASTQGWSTEAFF,TGTGCCAGCACTCAGGGTTGGTCCACTGAAGCTTTCTTT
TRBV4-3,-,TRBD1,TRBJ1-6,CASSQDQGDGGLRSPLHF,TGCGCCAGCAGCCAAGATCAGGGGGACGGAGGCCTCAGGTCACCCCTCCACTTT
TRBV4-3,-,TRBD1,TRBJ2-2,CASSLGQGYTGELFF,TGCGCCAGCAGCCTGGGACAGGGGTACACCGGGGAGCTGTTTTTT
TRBV21-1,-,-,TRBJ2-3,CASSKYKDTQYF,TGTGCCAGCAGCAAGTATAAAGATACGCAGTATTTT
TRBV7-9,-,-,TRBJ2-1,CASSPLSNEQFF,TGTGCCAGCAGCCCGCTATCGAATGAGCAGTTCTTC
TRBV29-1,-,-,TRBJ1-1,CSVGVNTEAFF,TGCAGCGTCGGGGTGAACACTGAAGCTTTCTTT
TRBV6-4,-,TRBD1,TRBJ1-1,CASSDSGDRGHAFF,TGTGCCAGCAGTGACTCGGGGGACAGGGGGCATGCTTTCTTT
TRBV4-3,-,TRBD1,TRBJ1-5,CASSQKQGASQPQHF,TGCGCCAGCAGCCAAAAACAGGGGGCAAGCCAGCCCCAGCATTTT
TRBV13,-,-,TRBJ2-5,CASSRRGKTQYF,TGTGCCAGCAGCCGAAGGGGAAAGACCCAGTACTTC
TRBV11-2,few,TRBD1,TRBJ1-2,CASSPVDRRHYGYTF,TGTGCCAGCAGCCCGGTGGACAGGCGCCACTATGGCTACACCTTC
TRBV7-9,once,-,TRBJ1-4,CASSQGQTHEKLFF,TGTGCCAGCAGCCAAGGACAGACACATGAAAAACTGTTTTTT
TRBV15,-,-,TRBJ1-1,CATSRDGTDTEAFF,TGTGCCACCAGCAGAGATGGTACAGACACTGAAGCTTTCTTT
TRBV27,-,-,TRBJ2-7,CASRQQGWAYEQYF,TGTGCCAGCAGACAACAGGGTTGGGCCTACGAGCAGTACTTC
TRBV28,-,TRBD1,TRBJ1-6,CASSSLGGEESPLHF,TGTGCCAGCAGCTCGTTAGGGGGCGAGGAGTCACCCCTCCACTTT
TRBV7-6,-,-,TRBJ2-1,CASRTRAPQSSYNGQFF,TGTGCCAGCAGAACCCGGGCGCCCCAAAGCTCCTACAATGGGCAGTTCTTC
TRBV6-1,-,-,TRBJ1-2,CASIGRGASNYGYTF,TGTGCCAGCATAGGACGGGGGGCTAGTAACTATGGCTACACCTTC
TRBV7-7,-,-,TRBJ2-5,CASSLGGGAETQYF,TGTGCCAGCAGCTTAGGGGGCGGCGCAGAGACCCAGTACTTC
TRBV6-5,-,TRBD2,TRBJ2-5,CASIRGGGPQETQYF,TGTGCCAGCATTAGAGGCGGGGGGCCCCAAGAGACCCAGTACTTC
TRBV27,-,-,TRBJ2-4,CASSLGFGAKNIQYF,TGTGCCAGCAGTTTGGGCTTTGGAGCCAAAAACATTCAGTACTTC
TRBV7-9,-,-,TRBJ2-1,CASSFTADTVNEQFF,TGTGCCAGCAGCTTCACGGCTGATACGGTGAATGAGCAGTTCTTC